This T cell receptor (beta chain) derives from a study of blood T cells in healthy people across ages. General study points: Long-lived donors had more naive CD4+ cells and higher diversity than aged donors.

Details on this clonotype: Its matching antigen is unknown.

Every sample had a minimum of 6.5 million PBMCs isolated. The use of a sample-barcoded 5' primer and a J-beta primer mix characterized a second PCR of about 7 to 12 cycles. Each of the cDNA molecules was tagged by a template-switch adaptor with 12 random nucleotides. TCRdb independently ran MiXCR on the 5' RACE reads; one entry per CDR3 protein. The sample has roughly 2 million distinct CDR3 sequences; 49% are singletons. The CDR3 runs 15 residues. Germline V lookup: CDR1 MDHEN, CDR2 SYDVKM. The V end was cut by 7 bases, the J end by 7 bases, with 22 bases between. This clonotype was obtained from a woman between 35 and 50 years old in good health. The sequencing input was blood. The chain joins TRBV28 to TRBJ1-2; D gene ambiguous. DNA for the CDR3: TGTGCCAGCACCACTAGCCGGGGTATGTTCGGTGGCTACACCTTC. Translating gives CASTTSRGMFGGYTF.